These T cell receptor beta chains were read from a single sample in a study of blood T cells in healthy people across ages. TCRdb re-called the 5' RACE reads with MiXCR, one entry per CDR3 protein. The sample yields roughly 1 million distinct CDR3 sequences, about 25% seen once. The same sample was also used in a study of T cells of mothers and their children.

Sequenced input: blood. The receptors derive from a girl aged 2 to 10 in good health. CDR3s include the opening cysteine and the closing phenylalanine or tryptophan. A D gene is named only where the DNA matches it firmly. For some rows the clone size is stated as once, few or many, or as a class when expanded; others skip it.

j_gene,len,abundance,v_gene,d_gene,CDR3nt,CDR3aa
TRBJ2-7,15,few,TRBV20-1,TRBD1,TGCAGTGCTAGCTCTCCGGACAGGGTATCCTACGAGCAGTACTTC,CSASSPDRVSYEQYF
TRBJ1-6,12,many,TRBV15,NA,TGTGCCACCAGCAGAGAAAATTCACCCCTCCACTTT,CATSRENSPLHF
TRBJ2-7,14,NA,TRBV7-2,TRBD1,TGTGCCAGCTCCGGTTACAGGGGCCCCTACGAGCAGTACTTC,CASSGYRGPYEQYF
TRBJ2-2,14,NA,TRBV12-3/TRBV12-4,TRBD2,TGTGCCACCTCGACTAGCGGAGGGACCGGGGAGCTGTTTTTT,CATSTSGGTGELFF
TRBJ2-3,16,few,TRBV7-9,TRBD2,TGTGCCAGCAGCCCACGGGACTACCTAAGCACAGATACGCAGTATTTT,CASSPRDYLSTDTQYF
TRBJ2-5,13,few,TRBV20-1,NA,TGCAGTGCTGGAACGGGGCTGGAAGAGACCCAGTACTTC,CSAGTGLEETQYF
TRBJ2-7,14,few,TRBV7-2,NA,TGTGCCAGCAGCTTGGGCCCAGGGGACCTCGGGCAGTACTTC,CASSLGPGDLGQYF
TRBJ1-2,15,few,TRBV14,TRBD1,TGTGCCAGCAGCCAAGATACAGGGGGCTACTATGGCTACACCTTC,CASSQDTGGYYGYTF
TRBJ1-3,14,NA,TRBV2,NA,TGTGCCAGCAGTGAAGGGCGCTCTGGAAACACCATATATTTT,CASSEGRSGNTIYF
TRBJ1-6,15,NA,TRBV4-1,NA,TGCGCCAGCAGCCAAGATTTATTCTATAATTCACCCCTCCACTTT,CASSQDLFYNSPLHF
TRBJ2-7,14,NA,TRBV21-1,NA,TGTGCCAGCAGCAAAGGGGGCAGGCCCTACGAGCAGTACTTC,CASSKGGRPYEQYF
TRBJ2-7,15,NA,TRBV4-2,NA,TGTGCCAGCAGCCAAGGGGGTGTCGGCCCCTACGAGCAGTACTTC,CASSQGGVGPYEQYF
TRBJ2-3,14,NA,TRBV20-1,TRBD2,TGCAGTGCCATGACTAGCGGGGGGGCAGATACGCAGTATTTT,CSAMTSGGADTQYF
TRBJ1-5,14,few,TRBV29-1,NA,TGCAGCGTCCAAAGGGGGGATACCAATCAGCCCCAGCATTTT,CSVQRGDTNQPQHF
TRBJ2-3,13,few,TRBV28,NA,TGTGCACTGAGGGGGTTTAGCACAGATACGCAGTATTTT,CALRGFSTDTQYF
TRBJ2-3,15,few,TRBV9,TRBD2,TGTGCCAGCAGCCCGGAGCGTCGGGGGGCAGATACGCAGTATTTT,CASSPERRGADTQYF
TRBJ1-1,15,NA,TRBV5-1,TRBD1,TGCGCCAGCAGCTTGGCGGAGGGGGCGCGGACTGAAGCTTTCTTT,CASSLAEGARTEAFF
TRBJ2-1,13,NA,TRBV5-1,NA,TGCGCCAGCAGCTCGGAAGGCTACAATGAGCAGTTCTTC,CASSSEGYNEQFF
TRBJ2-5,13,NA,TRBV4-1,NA,TGCGCCAGCAGCCGGACAGCGGGGGAGACCCAGTACTTC,CASSRTAGETQYF
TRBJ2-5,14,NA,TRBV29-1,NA,TGCAGCGTTCGTGGGCGGAGGGGTGCGGAGACCCAGTACTTC,CSVRGRRGAETQYF
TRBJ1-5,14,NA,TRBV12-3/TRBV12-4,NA,TGTGCCAGCAGCCCCGGCTTCATGGGGGAGCCCCAGCATTTT,CASSPGFMGEPQHF
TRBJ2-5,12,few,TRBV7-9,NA,TGTGCCAGCAGGTTCGAGACGGAGTCGGAGTTCTTC,CASRFETESEFF